Below are 16 T cell receptor beta chains sequenced from a single sample in a study of shared T cell receptors in the human thymus. Data came from immunoSEQ multiplex PCR; TCRdb stores just in-frame clones and leaves some out. This table has hundreds of thousands of clones, 87% appearing once. This sample also appeared in a second study, on human thymus T cells.

The sequenced sample consisted of thymocytes. The receptors here all came from a boy younger than two with a congenital heart defect.

In regard to this clone: The same CDR3 is also encoded by other DNA sequences in this sample. This chain links TRBV29-1 with TRBJ1-2, with D hard to call. Trimming removed 4 bases from V and 7 bases from J, with 19 bases in between. CDR1 is SQVTM, CDR2 ANQGSEA, per germline. The CDR3 spans 14 residues. The chain's CDR3 is CSVGPPPSPGGYTF. The CDR3 DNA reads as TGCAGCGTTGGGCCTCCCCCCTCACCGGGTGGCTACACCTTC.

A note on this clone: Other DNA sequences in the sample encode the same CDR3. This rearrangement joins TRBV28 to TRBJ2-4; D call uncertain. Between the trimmed V and J ends, which lost 3 bases and 1 base, there was a span of 7 bases. This CDR3 is 14 amino acids long. Germline CDR1 and CDR2: MDHEN and SYDVKM. CDR3 sequence reads: CASSFSVAKNIQYF. In DNA, the CDR3 is TGTGCCAGCAGTTTCTCCGTGGCCAAAAACATTCAGTACTTC.

The chain joins TRBV5-4 to TRBJ2-7; 14 bases agree with TRBD2. The J segment lost 5 bases and the V segment lost 4 bases, leaving 11 bases of the junction unmatched. In germline, CDR1 is SGHNT, CDR2 YYREEE (reference sequence). The CDR3 totals 17 residues. CDR3: CASSPSGTSGRGNEQYF. The CDR3 nucleotides are TGTGCCAGCAGCCCGTCCGGGACTAGCGGGAGAGGGAACGAGCAGTACTTC.

V and J are TRBV28 and TRBJ2-7; D ambiguous. Germline CDR1 is MDHEN and CDR2 is SYDVKM. V was cut by 5 bases and J by 2 bases, with 25 bases left in between. The CDR3 has 18 amino acids. The chain's CDR3 is CASSPGPGGRRFPYEQYF. In DNA form, the CDR3 reads TGTGCCAGCAGTCCTGGTCCTGGTGGCCGCAGATTTCCCTACGAGCAGTACTTC.

This clone came up a few times. CDR3 region: CASSLGLCGSKGEAFF. In DNA, the CDR3 is TGCGCCAGCAGCTTGGGGCTGTGCGGATCTAAGGGGGAAGCTTTCTTT. The chain links TRBV5-1 to TRBJ1-1, with D maybe TRBD1 (5 bases). Germline V gives CDR1 SGHRS, CDR2 YFSETQ. The CDR3 covers 16 residues. Trimming pared 0 bases from V and 8 bases from J, leaving 20 bases between.

A few counts support this clone. The V and J genes are TRBV4-3 and TRBJ2-1; D not certain. With 1 base removed from V and 9 bases from J, the gap between germline ends came to 13 bases. The CDR3 is made up of 14 amino acids. The germline V gene has CDR1 LGHNA and CDR2 YSLEER. CDR3 loop: CASSQVLNGFEQFF. The CDR3 coding sequence is TGCGCCAGCAGCCAAGTATTAAACGGGTTTGAGCAGTTCTTC.

The V and J genes are TRBV28 and TRBJ2-7; 13 bases line up with TRBD2. The CDR3 is 18 amino acids. Germline CDR1 is MDHEN and CDR2 is SYDVKM. J gave up 4 bases and V 1 base, and 10 bases lay outside the gene matches. CDR3: CASSLFPTSGGASYEQYF. The CDR3 DNA is TGTGCCAGCAGTTTATTCCCCACTAGCGGGGGGGCCTCTTACGAGCAGTACTTC.

The chain has TRBV19 and TRBJ1-6; weak D call: TRBD1 (6 bases). The CDR3 extends over 15 amino acids. Germline V gives CDR1 LNHDA, CDR2 SQIVND (reference sequence). V was cut by 3 bases and J by 5 bases, with 11 bases left in between. CDR3 protein: CASSIDRTNNSPLHF. CDR3 bases: TGTGCCAGTAGTATCGACAGGACGAATAATTCACCCCTCCACTTT.

This rearrangement joins TRBV7-8 to TRBJ2-1; 7 bases align to TRBD1. Per germline, CDR1 SGHVS and CDR2 FQNEAQ. This CDR3 comprises 15 residues. The V and J ends lost 1 base and 4 bases, in that order; junction bases with no gene match: 4. CDR3 region: CASSLGRRGYNEQFF. The CDR3 DNA reads as TGTGCCAGCAGCTTAGGCCGCAGGGGGTACAATGAGCAGTTCTTC.

The chain recombines TRBV7-3 with TRBJ2-7, with 8 bases aligning to TRBD2. Unmatched junction bases numbered 5, after V lost 2 bases and J lost 2 bases. From germline, CDR1 is SGHTA and CDR2 FQGTGA. This CDR3 has 15 residues. This CDR3 reads CASSLYAGGTYEQYF. In DNA, the CDR3 is TGTGCCAGCAGCTTATACGCGGGGGGAACCTACGAGCAGTACTTC.

The DNA for the CDR3 is TGTGCCAGCAGCTTGGTCGGTGGTCGGGGGCAGTACTTC. Amino acid sequence: CASSLVGGRGQYF. The V gene is TRBV5-5, the J gene TRBJ2-7, with D possibly being TRBD2 (5 bases). Germline CDR1 SGHKS, CDR2 YYEKEE (reference sequence). The V gene lost 0 bases and the J gene lost 9 bases, with 13 bases spanning the gap. This CDR3 contains 13 residues.

The chain is built from TRBV28 and TRBJ2-7, with D uncertain. Trimming shortened V by 3 bases and J by 4 bases, and 7 bases separated the two germline ends. Germline V gene lookup returns CDR1 MDHEN and CDR2 SYDVKM. CDR3 length: 12 amino acids. CDR3 bases: TGTGCCAGCAGTTTTAACAGATACGAGCAGTACTTC. It is translated as CASSFNRYEQYF.

This clone showed up just a few times. V is TRBV14 and J is TRBJ2-2; possibly TRBD2 for D (6 bases). V shed 5 bases and J shed 7 bases, with 17 bases lying between them. Germline V gene sequence: CDR1 SGHDN, CDR2 FVKESK. The CDR3 totals 15 residues. The CDR3 DNA reads as TGTGCCAGCAGCTTCCAGGCAACTAGCAACGGGGAGCTGTTTTTT. This gives the protein CASSFQATSNGELFF.

In this sample, this clone turned up once. This chain connects TRBV14 to TRBJ2-3; tentative D call: TRBD1 (5 bases). CDR1 is SGHDN and CDR2 is FVKESK in the germline V gene. V lost 4 bases, J lost 6 bases, and 17 bases lay in between. CDR3 length: 15 residues. This CDR3 is CASSLVGRDEDTQYF. CDR3 nucleotides: TGTGCCAGCAGCCTGGTCGGCAGGGATGAGGATACGCAGTATTTT.

The V call is TRBV7-9, the J call TRBJ2-7; 8 nucleotides align to TRBD1. The trim removed 1 base at V and 4 bases at J, leaving 12 bases unmatched. CDR3 length: 17 residues. The germline V gene encodes CDR1 SEHNR and CDR2 FQNEAQ (reference sequence). The CDR3 DNA is TGTGCCAGCAGCTTAGTGCCAGGGGGCGAGACGGGATACGAGCAGTACTTC. Residues: CASSLVPGGETGYEQYF.

V usage is TRBV13 and J usage is TRBJ2-1, with D possibly matching TRBD2 (5 bases). Trimming cost V 1 base and J 4 bases, with 17 bases left between them. The CDR3 extends over 17 amino acids. The germline V gene encodes CDR1 PRHDT and CDR2 FYEKMQ (reference sequence). The CDR3 DNA is TGTGCCAGCAGCTTAGCAGCCGAGGACTTAAGATACAATGAGCAGTTCTTC. Protein sequence: CASSLAAEDLRYNEQFF.